These 5 T cell receptor beta chains were all obtained from the same sample, sequenced in a study of T cells after yellow fever vaccination. TCRdb re-derived calls from the 5' RACE reads in MiXCR, one entry per CDR3 protein. The data contain 50,000 to 65,000 distinct CDR3 sequences, more than 6.5% of them singletons. This specimen consisted of CD8+ T cells not binding an NS4B(214-222) dextramer, sorted from PBMCs, obtained more than 40 days after the first yellow fever vaccination. The receptors shown here come from a man between 18 and 29 years old who received the YFV17D yellow fever vaccine.

This clonotype has more than one count but fewer than ten. This sequence joins TRBV12-3 or TRBV12-4 and TRBJ2-2; D not certain. This CDR3 comprises 17 residues. Deletions cut 1 base from V and 3 bases from J, with 15 bases between. CDR3 nucleotides: TGTGCCAGCAGTTTAGACAGAATAGACCGTCACACCGGGGAGCTGTTTTTT. This sequence encodes CASSLDRIDRHTGELFF.

The chain uses TRBV19 and TRBJ2-3, with TRBD1 identical over 7 bases. CDR3 length: 15 residues. J gave up 0 bases and V 8 bases, and 8 bases lay outside the gene matches. The germline gives CDR1 LNHDA, CDR2 SQIVND (reference sequence). The CDR3 reads CASQLRDSSTDTQYF. The CDR3, as DNA: TGTGCCAGTCAACTCCGGGACAGTAGCACAGATACGCAGTATTTT.

This chain connects TRBV4-3 to TRBJ1-4; D is ambiguous. Germline CDR1 reads LGHNA; CDR2 reads YSLEER. CDR3 length: 18 amino acids. Trimming removed 0 bases at V and 6 bases at J, with 20 bases between. CDR3 region: CASSQDRLDTDNYEKLFF. For the CDR3, the DNA is TGCGCCAGCAGCCAAGATAGGCTCGACACCGATAATTATGAAAAACTGTTTTTT.

This clonotype was detected a few times. CDR3 sequence: CASTPLAALGDTQYF. The DNA for the CDR3 is TGTGCCAGCACCCCACTAGCCGCTCTTGGGGATACGCAGTATTTT. This chain joins TRBV27 and TRBJ2-3, with a possible D match to TRBD2 (6 bases). CDR1 is MNHEY, CDR2 SMNVEV, per germline (reference sequence). V lost 7 bases and J 6 bases, leaving 20 bases between the germline ends. CDR3 length: 15 residues.

This clonotype was counted at least ten times. The chain couples TRBV15 to TRBJ1-1; maybe TRBD1 (6 bases). Germline V gene sequence: CDR1 LNHNV, CDR2 YYDKDF (reference sequence). This CDR3 contains 13 residues. Trimming stripped 4 bases from V and 7 bases from J, with 13 bases between. CDR3 region: CATSTYTGFEAFF. CDR3 in DNA: TGTGCCACCAGCACATATACAGGGTTTGAAGCTTTCTTT.